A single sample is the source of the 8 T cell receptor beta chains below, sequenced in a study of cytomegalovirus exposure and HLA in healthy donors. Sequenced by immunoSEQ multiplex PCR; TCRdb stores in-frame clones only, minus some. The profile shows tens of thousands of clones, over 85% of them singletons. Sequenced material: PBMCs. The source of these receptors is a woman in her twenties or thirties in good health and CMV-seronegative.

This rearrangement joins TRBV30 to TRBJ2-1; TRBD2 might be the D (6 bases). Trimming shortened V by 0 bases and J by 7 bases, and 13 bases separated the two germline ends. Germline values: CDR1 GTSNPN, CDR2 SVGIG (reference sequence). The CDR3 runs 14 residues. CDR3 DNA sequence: TGTGCCTGGAGTGTAGGAGGGGTGGTAAATGAGCAGTTCTTC. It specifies CAWSVGGVVNEQFF. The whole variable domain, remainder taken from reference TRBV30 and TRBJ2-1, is SQTIHQWPATLVQPVGSPLSLECTVEGTSNPNLYWYRQAAGRGLQLLFYSVGIGQISSEVPQNLSASRPQDRQFILSSKKLLLSDSGFYLCAWSVGGVVNEQFFGPGTRLTVL.

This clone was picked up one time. The CDR3 region is CASTYRGGPYGYTF. The CDR3 nucleotides are TGTGCCAGTACTTATAGGGGTGGCCCCTATGGCTACACCTTC. The chain carries TRBV19 and TRBJ1-2; D may be TRBD1 (5 bases). The CDR3 spans 14 residues. V was cut by 7 bases and J by 4 bases, with 16 bases left in between. Germline-derived CDR1 and CDR2 are LNHDA and SQIVND (reference sequence).

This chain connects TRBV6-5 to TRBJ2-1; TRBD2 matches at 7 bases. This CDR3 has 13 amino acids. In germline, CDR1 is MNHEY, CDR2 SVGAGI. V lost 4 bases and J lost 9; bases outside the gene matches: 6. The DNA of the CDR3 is TGTGCCAGCAGTTGGCGCGGGAGAAGTGAGCAGTTCTTC. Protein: CASSWRGRSEQFF.

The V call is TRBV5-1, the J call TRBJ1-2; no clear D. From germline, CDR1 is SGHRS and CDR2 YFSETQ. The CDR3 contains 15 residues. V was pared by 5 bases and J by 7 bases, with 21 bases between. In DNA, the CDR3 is TGCGCCAGCAGGGTTGCGTATAGCCGCCGGGGTGGCTACACCTTC. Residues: CASRVAYSRRGGYTF.

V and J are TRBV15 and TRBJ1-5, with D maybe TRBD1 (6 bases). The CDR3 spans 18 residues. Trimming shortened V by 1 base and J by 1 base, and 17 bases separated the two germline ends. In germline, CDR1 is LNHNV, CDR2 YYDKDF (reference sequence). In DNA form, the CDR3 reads TGTGCCACCAGCAGAGGGCCCGGGGGGGCGGGAAGCAATCAGCCCCAGCATTTT. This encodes CATSRGPGGAGSNQPQHF.

This CDR3 is CASSLGQPGLYNEQFF. DNA of the CDR3: TGTGCCAGCAGCTTAGGACAGCCCGGTCTTTACAATGAGCAGTTCTTC. V usage is TRBV7-6 and J usage is TRBJ2-1; TRBD1 might be the D (5 bases). Germline assignment: CDR1 SGHVS and CDR2 FNYEAQ. Between the trimmed V and J ends, which lost 1 base and 4 bases, there was a span of 14 bases. The CDR3 length is 16 residues. Based on the CDR3 plus reference TRBV7-6 and TRBJ2-1, the full variable domain is GAGVSQSPRYKVTKRGQDVALRCDPISGHVSLYWYRQALGQGPEFLTYFNYEAQQDKSGLPNDRFSAERPEGSISTLTIQRTEQRDSAMYRCASSLGQPGLYNEQFFGPGTRLTVL.

The chain's CDR3 is CASRGDSPYEQYF. CDR3 sequence (DNA): TGCGCCAGCAGGGGGGACTCACCCTACGAGCAGTACTTC. V is TRBV5-1 and J is TRBJ2-7; TRBD2 might be the D (6 bases). The CDR3 is made up of 13 amino acids. CDR1 and CDR2 (germline): SGHRS, YFSETQ. Trimming left V 5 bases short and J 2 bases short, with 11 bases between.

In DNA, the CDR3 is TGTGCCAGCAGCCCAGGGGGCCTGAGAGATTACGAGCAGTACTTC. Protein: CASSPGGLRDYEQYF. The chain couples TRBV7-2 to TRBJ2-7; 8 nucleotides align to TRBD1. The CDR3 runs 15 residues. Trimming took 5 bases from V and 4 from J; bases not matched to a gene: 10. Germline CDR1 reads SGHTA; CDR2 reads FQGNSA.